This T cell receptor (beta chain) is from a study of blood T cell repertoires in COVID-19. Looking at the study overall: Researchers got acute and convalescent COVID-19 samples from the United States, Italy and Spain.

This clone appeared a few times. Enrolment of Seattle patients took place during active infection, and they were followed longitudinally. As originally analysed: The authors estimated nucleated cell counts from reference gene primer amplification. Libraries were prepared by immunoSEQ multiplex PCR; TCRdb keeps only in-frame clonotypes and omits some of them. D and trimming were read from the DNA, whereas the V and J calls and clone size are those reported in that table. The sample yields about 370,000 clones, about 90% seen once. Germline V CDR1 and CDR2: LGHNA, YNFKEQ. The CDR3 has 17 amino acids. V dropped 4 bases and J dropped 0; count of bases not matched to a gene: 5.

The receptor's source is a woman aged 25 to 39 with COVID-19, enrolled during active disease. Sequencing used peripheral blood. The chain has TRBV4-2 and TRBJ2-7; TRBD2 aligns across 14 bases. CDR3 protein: CASSLGLAGDYSYEQYF. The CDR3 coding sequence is TGTGCCAGCAGCCTGGGACTAGCGGGGGATTACTCCTACGAGCAGTACTTC.